A single T cell receptor beta chain is shown here with its context. These data originate in a study of Ad26.COV2.S vaccination and SARS-CoV-2 variants. CDR1 MDHEN and CDR2 SYDVKM come from the germline V gene. The CDR3 is made up of 14 amino acids. Trimming stripped 5 bases from V and 6 bases from J, with 17 bases between. As for treatment: roughly 20 received Ad26.COV2.S at low or high dose, single or two shots; about 5 received placebo; per-sample allocation not given. Specimen acquisition occurred on day 63 following the initial vaccine or placebo injection. Libraries were prepared by immunoSEQ multiplex PCR; TCRdb keeps only in-frame clonotypes and omits some of them. The sample comprises roughly 300,000 clones, roughly 90% of which are singletons, and approximately 5.9% rests with the top ten.

Sequences were derived from peripheral blood, sampled in a trial of Ad26.COV2.S vaccine versus placebo. The chain has TRBV28 and TRBJ2-7; D unclear. This clonotype originated in a person aged 18-60 years who received the Ad26.COV2.S COVID-19 vaccine or a placebo. The CDR3 sequence is CASSPTRLPPEQYF. The DNA of the CDR3 is TGTGCCAGCAGTCCGACTCGGTTGCCGCCCGAGCAGTACTTC. The complete variable domain, with remaining parts taken from reference TRBV28 and TRBJ2-7, reads DVKVTQSSRYLVKRTGEKVFLECVQDMDHENMFWYRQDPGLGLRLIYFSYDVKMKEKGDIPEGYSVSREKKERFSLILESASTNQTSMYLCASSPTRLPPEQYFGPGTRLTVT.